The rows below give T cell receptor beta chains drawn from one sample of a study of T cell responses to AZD1222 COVID-19 vaccine. TCRdb's table, derived via immunoSEQ multiplex PCR, lists solely in-frame clones and lacks some. Its clone listing holds about 140,000 clones. The specimen was peripheral blood. These receptors were collected from an adult in good health. Both conserved end residues are part of each CDR3.

V gene	J gene	CDR3 protein
TRBV12-3/TRBV12-4	TRBJ1-1	CATQAQGNTEAFF
TRBV5-8	TRBJ1-4	CASSLAGQGWQKLFF
TRBV5-1	TRBJ1-2	CASSFTGGGSSNYGYTF
TRBV19	TRBJ1-6	CASSMLGSNSPLHF
TRBV2	TRBJ1-2	CASTAGEGRNGYTF
TRBV6-1	TRBJ1-5	CASSESGRVRPQHF
TRBV4-3	TRBJ2-2	CASSQDGTGGEPINTGELFF
TRBV30	TRBJ2-5	CACLAPLQETQYF
TRBV18	TRBJ1-3	CASSRDSLAPNTIYF
TRBV7-2	TRBJ2-3	CASSPSGGRTRTQYF
TRBV1	TRBJ1-5	CTSSQLPPTGGNQPQHF
TRBV11-3	TRBJ1-1	CASSYGQANTEAFF
TRBV4-3	TRBJ2-7	CASSQDPFNYYEQYF
TRBV19	TRBJ1-6	CASSISGTDSSPLHF
TRBV12-3/TRBV12-4	TRBJ1-1	CASSSWDLGKAFF
TRBV14	TRBJ1-5	CASSQGPGQDQHF
TRBV29-1	TRBJ2-3	CSVETGPTDTQYF
TRBV9	TRBJ1-4	CASSVDGRDGEKLFF
TRBV13	TRBJ2-3	CASSLASESTDTQYF
TRBV11-3	TRBJ2-7	CASSSPDGVRGYEQYF
TRBV6-5	TRBJ2-7	CASSTSAVPSYEQYF
TRBV25-1	TRBJ1-1	CASGGVTEAFF
TRBV6-5	TRBJ2-1	CASRYGGAENEQFF
TRBV4-3	TRBJ2-3	CASSQVAGGGADTQYF
TRBV6-5	TRBJ1-5	CASSSSGEGNQPQHF
TRBV5-1	TRBJ2-7	CASRLTQGYEQYF